This TCR beta chain is from a study of cytomegalovirus exposure and HLA in healthy donors. Study-wide results and caveats: An analysis was carried out at a later point. It showed that HLA-associated TCR beta chains were more clonally expanded than equally common non-associated chains.

Note on this clone: Its antigen is currently unknown. A junction end diverges from the germline sequence, so it may reflect a read error.

The germline V gene encodes CDR1 SEHNR and CDR2 FQNEAQ (reference sequence). The CDR3 contains 18 residues. Vbeta (60) and Jbeta (13) primers were used in the PCR. Authors' methods: Some 10 million of 70 million to 80 million unique TCR beta chains were shared, per a later count. Using immunoSEQ multiplex PCR, the repertoire was profiled, and TCRdb retains in-frame clones only, with some absent. That table supplies the V and J calls and clone size; D and trimming were determined from the DNA. Of under 200,000 clones in the sample, about four fifths were seen once. The receptor's source is a girl between 10 and 17 years old in good health and CMV-seropositive. V and J are TRBV7-9 and TRBJ2-2; TRBD1 is a possible D gene (7 bases). The sequenced material came from PBMCs. CDR3: CSSSPPPQEGAGTGELFF. The CDR3 DNA follows: TGTTCCAGCAGCCCTCCCCCCCAGGAGGGGGCAGGGACCGGGGAGCTGTTTTTT.